This T cell receptor (beta chain) stems from a study of cytomegalovirus exposure and HLA in healthy donors. Concerning this clone: No antigen is known for it.

Profiled with immunoSEQ multiplex PCR; TCRdb holds only in-frame clones, not every one. Of 200,000 to 250,000 clones in the sample, 75% to 90% were seen once. CDR3 size: 13 residues. Trimming shortened V by 5 bases and J by 8 bases, and 13 bases separated the two germline ends. Germline V CDR1 and CDR2: MGHRA, YSYEKL. Overall study findings and caveats: About 180 TCR beta chains were listed as cytomegalovirus-associated. In vitro, a few CMV-associated chains proved specific for CMV antigens. Reports indicated that the classifier achieved high specificity and sensitivity in diagnosing cytomegalovirus status.

This sequence originates from a woman aged 30 to 39 in good health and CMV-seropositive. Material for sequencing was PBMCs. The chain uses TRBV4-1 and TRBJ2-1; the D gene is possibly TRBD1 (5 bases). CDR3: CASSSRTGDEQFF. The CDR3 DNA sequence: TGCGCCAGCAGCTCTCGAACAGGCGATGAGCAGTTCTTC.